The 13 T cell receptor beta chains below come from one sample, sequenced in a study of blood T cell repertoires in COVID-19. Sequencing was performed with immunoSEQ multiplex PCR; in TCRdb, only in-frame clones are kept and a portion is missing. The table includes fewer than 200,000 clones, just under 90% detected once. Sequenced material: peripheral blood. The origin of the receptors is a woman aged 65 to 85 with COVID-19, enrolled during active disease.

This clone came up once. At one end the junction does not follow the germline gene, possibly because of a read error. The chain recombines TRBV7-2 with TRBJ1-1; D not certain. From germline, CDR1 is SGHTA and CDR2 FQGNSA. CDR3 length: 16 residues. CDR3 nucleotide sequence: TGTGCCAGCAGCAAGCTACAGACCCACCAGAACGCTGAAGCTTTCTTT. This sequence encodes CASSKLQTHQNAEAFF. The variable domain in full, completed from reference TRBV7-2 and TRBJ1-1, reads GAGVSQSPSNKVTEKGKDVELRCDPISGHTALYWYRQSLGQGLEFLIYFQGNSAPDKSGLPSDRFSAERTGGSVSTLTIQRTQQEDSAVYLCASSKLQTHQNAEAFFGQGTRLTVV.

The chain employs TRBV27 and TRBJ2-2; 13 positions agree with TRBD2. The germline V gene has CDR1 MNHEY and CDR2 SMNVEV (reference sequence). V dropped 1 base and J dropped 2; count of bases not matched to a gene: 7. The CDR3 is made up of 19 amino acids. CDR3 in DNA: TGTGCCAGCAGTTTATTGGGGGGGACTAGCGGGATAAACACCGGGGAGCTGTTTTTT. Amino acid sequence: CASSLLGGTSGINTGELFF.

The chain carries TRBV19 and TRBJ1-1; 7 nucleotides match TRBD1. Germline CDR1 LNHDA, CDR2 SQIVND (reference sequence). The V and J ends lost 8 bases and 4 bases, in that order; junction bases with no gene match: 4. The CDR3 consists of 12 residues. The CDR3 nucleotides are TGTGCCAGTTTCAACAGGGGCACTGAAGCTTTCTTT. It translates to CASFNRGTEAFF.

The table lists this clone with a count of one. This chain uses TRBV6-5 with TRBJ1-1; possible D gene TRBD1, 5 bases. The germline CDR1 and CDR2 sequences are MNHEY and SVGAGI. The CDR3 spans 13 residues. V lost 6 bases and J 4 bases, leaving 12 bases between the germline ends. The DNA of the CDR3 is TGTGCCAGCAGGCAGGGAGGCGGCACTGAAGCTTTCTTT. Its translation is CASRQGGGTEAFF.

This chain links TRBV29-1 with TRBJ1-4; the match to TRBD1 covers 8 bases. Germline V gene data show CDR1 as SQVTM and CDR2 as ANQGSEA. The CDR3 totals 14 residues. After removal of 6 bases from V and 7 bases from J, the junction contained 10 bases not matched to a gene. CDR3 in amino acids: CSVRVDRVVEKLFF. The CDR3 DNA reads as TGCAGCGTGCGGGTGGACAGGGTGGTTGAAAAACTGTTTTTT.

This clone was observed a single time. The CDR3 sequence: CASSQDAVGYTF. CDR3 sequence (DNA): TGTGCCAGCAGCCAAGATGCGGTCGGCTACACCTTC. The rearrangement uses TRBV3-1 (or the pseudogene TRBV3-2) and TRBJ1-2, with no clear D. V was trimmed by 0 bases and J by 8 bases, leaving 7 bases between them. The CDR3 loop spans 12 amino acids. Germline values: CDR1 LGHDT, CDR2 YNNKEL (reference sequence).

CDR3 region: CASSITGSRTDTQYF. The CDR3 nucleotides are TGTGCCAGTAGTATAACCGGGAGTAGGACAGATACGCAGTATTTT. This chain joins TRBV19 and TRBJ2-3; D is perhaps TRBD2 (6 bases). Germline V CDR1 and CDR2: LNHDA, SQIVND (reference sequence). This CDR3 has 15 residues. Deletions cut 2 bases from V and 3 bases from J, with 12 bases between.

The rearrangement uses TRBV27 and TRBJ2-7; TRBD2 agrees at 13 bases. The V gene's germline CDR1 is MNHEY and CDR2 SMNVEV (reference sequence). This CDR3 is 14 amino acids long. The J segment lost 2 bases and the V segment lost 6 bases, leaving 1 base of the junction unmatched. This chain's CDR3 is CASRTSGRPYEQYF. DNA for the CDR3: TGTGCCAGCAGGACTAGCGGGAGGCCCTACGAGCAGTACTTC.

This clone was seen just once. The gene calls are TRBV28 and TRBJ1-2, with D uncertain. The CDR3 is 13 amino acids. V was clipped by 7 bases and J by 8 bases, with 17 bases between them. Per the germline V gene, CDR1 is MDHEN and CDR2 is SYDVKM. The CDR3, as DNA: TGTGCCAGCAAGAGGGAAGGACTAGGAGGCTACACCTTC. Encoded protein: CASKREGLGGYTF.

The chain uses TRBV5-5 and TRBJ1-3, with unresolved D. Germline CDR1 SGHKS, CDR2 YYEKEE (reference sequence). The CDR3 is 16 residues long. With 3 bases removed from V and 0 bases from J, the gap between germline ends came to 13 bases. The CDR3 region has the DNA TGTGCCAGCAGCTCAAATCGGGGAAACTCTGGAAACACCATATATTTT. The encoded protein is CASSSNRGNSGNTIYF.

The chain combines TRBV12-3 or TRBV12-4 with TRBJ1-1; 7 positions match TRBD1. The CDR3 totals 11 residues. After removal of 7 bases from V and 5 bases from J, the junction contained 1 base not matched to a gene. Here the CDR3 DNA reads TGTGCCAGCACAGGGGGGACTGAAGCTTTCTTT. Translation: CASTGGTEAFF.

The V call is TRBV6-2 or TRBV6-3, the J call TRBJ1-1; TRBD1 might be the D (6 bases). Between the trimmed V and J ends, which lost 2 bases and 1 base, there was a span of 8 bases. Germline CDR1 is MNHEY and CDR2 is SVGEGT. The CDR3 runs 14 residues. This chain's CDR3 is CASSYGGPNTEAFF. CDR3 sequence (DNA): TGTGCCAGCAGTTACGGGGGCCCGAACACTGAAGCTTTCTTT.

This clone was found once. V and J are TRBV5-1 and TRBJ2-7; TRBD1 matches 9 bases. Germline values: CDR1 SGHRS, CDR2 YFSETQ. This CDR3 spans 16 amino acids. J was trimmed by 5 bases and V by 5 bases; bases with no gene match: 14. Here the CDR3 DNA reads TGCGCCAGCAGGGGGACCGGGACAGGGCTAGCGAACGAGCAGTACTTC. It specifies CASRGTGTGLANEQYF. The full variable domain, rest sourced from reference TRBV5-1 and TRBJ2-7, is KAGVTQTPRYLIKTRGQQVTLSCSPISGHRSVSWYQQTPGQGLQFLFEYFSETQRNKGNFPGRFSGRQFSNSRSEMNVSTLELGDSALYLCASRGTGTGLANEQYFGPGTRLTVT.